The present T cell receptor beta chain was sequenced within a study of T cell changes during pregnancy in multiple sclerosis. The assay was immunoSEQ multiplex PCR, and TCRdb's table has in-frame clones only and misses some. The table shows around 69,000 clones, with roughly 87% occurring only once. Per the germline V gene, CDR1 is ENHRY and CDR2 is SYGVKD. V lost 4 bases and J 5 bases, leaving 15 bases between the germline ends. This CDR3 has 14 residues. Sequenced here: peripheral blood, sampled in the second trimester of pregnancy. The source is a female donor in good health, enrolled as a control in a pregnancy study. This rearrangement joins TRBV10-3 to TRBJ2-7; D is possibly TRBD2 (5 bases). CDR3 region: CAISGTGFLDEQYF. Here the CDR3 DNA reads TGTGCCATCAGTGGCACGGGATTTCTCGACGAGCAGTACTTC.